The rows below give T cell receptor beta chains drawn from one sample of a study of T cells in Graves' hyperthyroidism and ophthalmopathy. In TCRdb, the multiplex PCR reads were re-called with MiXCR into one record per CDR3 protein. In the table there are approximately 300,000 distinct CDR3 sequences, roughly 19% of which are singletons. Sequencing was performed on blood. The receptors derive from a man aged 50-59 years with Graves' ophthalmopathy. The conserved cysteine and the conserved F or W are not part of the CDR3 here. Fields, in order: clone size, V gene, CDR3 length, CDR3 protein. Not every row has a clone size; where given, it reads once, few, many or a size class.

size: few
V: TRBV15
length: 12
CDR3: ATTSGGTLYGYT

size: many
V: TRBV20-1
length: 14
CDR3: SAREGAAGSLKGYT

size: few
V: TRBV29-1
length: 12
CDR3: SVTDQANTGELF

size: -
V: TRBV5-1
length: 15
CDR3: ASSSQPHLAGDDTQY

size: many
V: TRBV28
length: 13
CDR3: ASSSGQGANYGYT

size: many
V: TRBV6-1
length: 10
CDR3: ATRVSNQPQH

size: many
V: TRBV30
length: 10
CDR3: AWSEAGVEQY

size: many
V: TRBV3-1
length: 11
CDR3: ASSQLQGSEAF

size: few
V: TRBV20-1
length: 14
CDR3: SAREDLGEGTYEQY

size: many
V: TRBV28
length: 13
CDR3: ASSLAGTGGYEQY

size: many
V: TRBV7-3
length: 13
CDR3: ASSLRLGGKETQY

size: -
V: TRBV12-3/TRBV12-4
length: 12
CDR3: ASSLGWGGNEQY

size: many
V: TRBV18
length: 12
CDR3: ASSPRDGYNEQF

size: -
V: TRBV5-8
length: 9
CDR3: ASLRGYEQY

size: -
V: TRBV6-5
length: 13
CDR3: ASSYSGQGNSPLH

size: many
V: TRBV11-3
length: 10
CDR3: ASKGTDNEQF

size: -
V: TRBV2
length: 13
CDR3: ASAGTSGSADTQY

size: -
V: TRBV14
length: 14
CDR3: ASSQGWGAPDYGYT

size: -
V: TRBV5-1
length: 16
CDR3: ASSLGTGLWQDTGELF

size: -
V: TRBV7-3
length: 12
CDR3: ASSLGVGWETQY

size: -
V: TRBV5-1
length: 13
CDR3: ASSSGTRRVDEQF

size: -
V: TRBV28
length: 11
CDR3: ASSLISPETQY

size: few
V: TRBV30
length: 13
CDR3: AWSAQGTPGNTIY

size: few
V: TRBV24-1
length: 15
CDR3: ATSDLVGRSSYNEQF

size: -
V: TRBV10-3
length: 13
CDR3: ATQWGRGFYNEQL

size: few
V: TRBV9
length: 13
CDR3: ASSVGSGQIYEQY

size: -
V: TRBV24-1
length: 12
CDR3: ATFTWLLGSEAF